Following are 5 T cell receptor beta chains from one sample sequenced in a study of T cells in Graves' hyperthyroidism and ophthalmopathy. There were TCR beta CDR3 regions amplified from RNA transcripts. An initial round of RT-PCR targeting the TCR CDR3 relied on the HTBI primer set. Via MiXCR, TCRdb re-called the multiplex PCR reads, giving one row per CDR3 protein. The table has fewer than 600,000 distinct CDR3 sequences, approximately 14% seen once; the top ten hold under 20%. The sequenced material came from blood. These receptor sequences come from a woman younger than 30 with Graves' hyperthyroidism.

This chain uses TRBV9 with TRBJ1-1; D gene ambiguous. CDR1 SGDLS and CDR2 YYNGEE come from the germline V gene. The length of the CDR3 is 18 residues. V was pared by 4 bases and J by 1 base, with 23 bases between. CDR3 coding DNA: TGTGCCAGCAGCCCTGGAATGACTCTCCGGGTCACGAACACTGAAGCTTTCTTT. Its translation is CASSPGMTLRVTNTEAFF.

V and J are TRBV11-3 and TRBJ1-3; perhaps TRBD1 as D (6 bases). Germline values: CDR1 SGHNT, CDR2 YENEEA. The CDR3 is 15 amino acids. Deletions cut 5 bases from V and 0 bases from J, with 11 bases between. The CDR3 sequence is CASSKGGDSGNTIYF. The CDR3 nucleotides read TGTGCCAGCAGCAAAGGGGGGGACTCTGGAAACACCATATATTTT. Supplemented by reference TRBV11-3 and TRBJ1-3, the full variable domain reads EAGVVQSPRYKIIEKKQPVAFWCNPISGHNTLYWYLQNLGQGPELLIRYENEEAVDDSQLPKDRFSAERLKGVDSTLKIQPAELGDSAVYLCASSKGGDSGNTIYFGEGSWLTVV.

This clonotype was detected only a few times. The chain has TRBV7-2 and TRBJ2-1, with D unresolved. Germline lookup yields CDR1 SGHTA and CDR2 FQGNSA. CDR3 size: 13 residues. V dropped 3 bases and J dropped 6 bases, with 9 bases sitting between them. The CDR3 DNA follows: TGTGCCAGCAGCTTCGACGGTGGCAATGAGCAGTTCTTC. Translation: CASSFDGGNEQFF.

This clonotype was seen once. This may be a read error: a much more frequent sequence differs by one nucleotide. V and J are TRBV6-1 and TRBJ2-2; D gene unclear. This CDR3 has 13 residues. Germline V gene data show CDR1 as MNHNS and CDR2 as SASEGT. The CDR3 protein is CTSTLLGTGELFF. CDR3 DNA: TGTACCAGTACTTTATTGGGCACCGGGGAGCTGTTTTTT.

This clonotype was found many times. The chain is built from TRBV28 and TRBJ1-6; D is undetermined. Germline-derived CDR1 and CDR2 are MDHEN and SYDVKM. The CDR3 is made up of 14 amino acids. Trimming took 7 bases from V and 0 from J, leaving 7 bases between them. The CDR3 bases are TGTGCCAGCATCCCAAGCTCCTATAATTCACCCCTCCACTTT. Its translation is CASIPSSYNSPLHF.